This TCR beta chain was sequenced during a study of CD8+ T cells in alopecia areata. As for the study in general: The drug, oral tofacitinib, was given to treated patients at 5 to 10 mg twice daily.

After isolation, RNA underwent reverse transcription to generate cDNA as the sequencing template. TCRdb keeps only in-frame clones here, not all; method: immunoSEQ multiplex PCR. The table includes under 300,000 clones, under 80% detected once. With 0 bases removed from V and 6 bases from J, the gap between germline ends came to 13 bases. Germline V gene sequence: CDR1 SGHDT, CDR2 YYEEEE. The CDR3 runs 15 residues. This clone was picked up one time. The sequence derives from a human donor with alopecia areata. V usage is TRBV5-6 and J usage is TRBJ2-1; D ambiguous. The specimen comprised CD4+ T cells sorted from blood, sampled at week 0. The CDR3, as DNA: TGTGCCAGCAGCTTGGTAGGCGAGGAGCGCAATGAGCAGTTCTTC. This translates into CASSLVGEERNEQFF.